This passage covers 7 T cell receptor beta chains from one sample sequenced in a study of cytomegalovirus exposure and HLA in healthy donors. The PCR made use of 60 Vbeta and 13 Jbeta primers. Data came from immunoSEQ multiplex PCR; TCRdb stores just in-frame clones and leaves some out. The sample shows around 150,000 clones, roughly four fifths of them seen only once. Sequencing used PBMCs. All receptors derive from a man aged 40-50 years in good health and CMV-seronegative.

This chain links TRBV6-5 with TRBJ1-6, with 10 nucleotides matching TRBD1. The CDR3 covers 13 residues. Germline CDR1 and CDR2: MNHEY and SVGAGI. Germline trimming cut 10 bases from V and 9 bases from J; bases unmatched to any gene: 6. The CDR3 loop is CATGTGESSPLHF. The CDR3 DNA sequence: TGTGCCACCGGGACAGGGGAATCTTCACCCCTCCACTTT.

CDR3 in DNA: TGTGCCAGCAGCGTAGCCAGCGGGGGACAAAACAATGAGCAGTTCTTC. This encodes CASSVASGGQNNEQFF. V is TRBV9 and J is TRBJ2-1; TRBD2 matches at 8 bases. Losses at the gene ends were 0 bases for V and 5 bases for J; bases not matched to a gene: 7. The germline CDR1 and CDR2 sequences are SGDLS and YYNGEE. The CDR3 extends over 16 amino acids.

This chain's CDR3 is CASSQPTAGSYEQYF. CDR3 in DNA: TGTGCCAGCAGCCAACCCACAGCGGGCTCCTACGAGCAGTACTTC. The V call is TRBV28, the J call TRBJ2-7, with D tentatively TRBD2 (6 bases). This CDR3 has 15 residues. The V gene's germline CDR1 is MDHEN and CDR2 SYDVKM. The ends were cut back, 6 bases at V and 0 bases at J, with 15 bases in the middle.

CDR3 sequence: CASSESTQGTGSFALHF. CDR3 sequence (DNA): TGCGCCAGCAGTGAGTCGACTCAAGGGACAGGTTCCTTCGCCCTCCACTTT. The chain couples TRBV10-2 to TRBJ1-6, with TRBD1 matching over 8 bases. Trimming cost V 0 bases and J 14 bases; bases outside gene matches: 15. This CDR3 region has 17 residues. From germline, CDR1 is WSHSY and CDR2 SAAADI.

The chain's CDR3 is CASREGYNEQFF. DNA for the CDR3: TGTGCCAGCAGGGAGGGTTACAATGAGCAGTTCTTC. The chain links TRBV27 to TRBJ2-1, with a possible D match to TRBD2 (6 bases). The CDR3 contains 12 residues. CDR1 and CDR2 (germline): MNHEY, SMNVEV (reference sequence). Trimming removed 6 bases from V and 4 bases from J, with 7 bases in between.

CDR3 residues: CASSLDRANSPLHF. The CDR3 DNA sequence: TGTGCCAGCAGCCTGGACAGGGCTAATTCACCCCTCCACTTT. V is TRBV7-9 and J is TRBJ1-6, with 8 bases lining up with TRBD1. V lost 5 bases and J lost 6; bases outside the gene matches: 3. Germline CDR1 and CDR2: SEHNR and FQNEAQ (reference sequence). The CDR3 spans 14 residues.

The chain employs TRBV30 and TRBJ1-2; 7 nucleotides agree with TRBD1. The ends lost 8 bases at V and 8 bases at J; junction bases unmatched: 14. Germline V gene data show CDR1 as GTSNPN and CDR2 as SVGIG (reference sequence). The CDR3 extends over 13 amino acids. The CDR3 reads CATVQEGAGGYTF. CDR3 DNA: TGTGCCACGGTACAAGAGGGGGCAGGAGGCTACACCTTC.